The T cell receptor beta chain under discussion was sequenced for a study of blood T cell repertoires in COVID-19 (dated by TCRdb to 2019 to 2021). Broadly, across the study: Samples from collaborators originated in the United States, Italy and Spain and spanned both the acute and convalescent phases of COVID-19. The prospective study material was composed of cDNA or gDNA derived from T cells, B-cell-depleted T cells, or PBMCs. Deeply sampled blood TCRbeta repertoires from subjects exposed to, actively infected with, or recovered from COVID-19 were included in the dataset. The repertoires were made available in a free public database intended to serve as a resource for research on the immune response to SARS-CoV-2. Samples were obtained from the ongoing ImmuneRACE study (first 160 participants) and from over a thousand subjects provided by 6 global collaborators. Nearly every sample came with metadata listing a de-identified subject ID, COVID-19 status, age in years and sex. Where HLA class I and class II types were available, the types were taken from metadata supplied by the sample provider, not from assay-based typing. Broader findings and caveats from the paper: Clinical and demographic metadata were provided uncurated, with the amount varying by source and participant.

TCRbeta CDR3 regions were amplified from genomic DNA using the immunoSEQ Assay, a bias-controlled multiplex PCR. As for the original processing: The number of nucleated cells in each sample was estimated from the amplification of reference gene primers within the assay. To quantify the absolute abundance of each unique TCRbeta CDR3 rearrangement, sequence reads were collapsed and filtered. For each sample, productive Simpson clonality was calculated by taking the square root of Simpson's diversity index across productive rearrangements. Held by TCRdb, this immuneACCESS table contains in-frame sequences only and omits some clones. Under half of the omission traces to an unresolved V gene where checked; the cause of the rest is unknown. The V and J calls and the clone size are those of that table, but D and trimming were determined from the DNA. The sample has around 380,000 clones on record, 81% of them singletons. In total, the top ten clones hold about 1.2% of the sample.

A note on this clone: What this receptor recognizes is not known. No base quality information exists; no much larger clone differs at one position.

Collaborating institutions collected whole blood in K2EDTA tubes following their own protocols. Collaborator samples were shipped for TCRbeta analysis as frozen whole blood, isolated PBMCs, or DNA extracted from either sample type. The V and J ends are trimmed by 5 bases and 4 bases, leaving 17 bases between them. The CDR3 contains 15 residues, cysteine and phenylalanine counted. Of the read, only the CDR3 DNA is kept; its 45 bases are in frame from base 1. In the germline V gene (reference sequence), CDR1 corresponds to LGHDT and CDR2 to YNNKEL. This receptor was taken from a human donor with acute or convalescent COVID-19. The donor label of this sample is uncertain. Input material: peripheral blood. Here the chain combines TRBV3-1 (or the pseudogene TRBV3-2) and TRBJ1-2, with the D gene too uncertain to name. CDR3 protein: CASSSTGWRPYGYTF. In nucleotides, the sequence is TGTGCCAGCAGCTCCACGGGGTGGCGCCCCTATGGCTACACCTTC.